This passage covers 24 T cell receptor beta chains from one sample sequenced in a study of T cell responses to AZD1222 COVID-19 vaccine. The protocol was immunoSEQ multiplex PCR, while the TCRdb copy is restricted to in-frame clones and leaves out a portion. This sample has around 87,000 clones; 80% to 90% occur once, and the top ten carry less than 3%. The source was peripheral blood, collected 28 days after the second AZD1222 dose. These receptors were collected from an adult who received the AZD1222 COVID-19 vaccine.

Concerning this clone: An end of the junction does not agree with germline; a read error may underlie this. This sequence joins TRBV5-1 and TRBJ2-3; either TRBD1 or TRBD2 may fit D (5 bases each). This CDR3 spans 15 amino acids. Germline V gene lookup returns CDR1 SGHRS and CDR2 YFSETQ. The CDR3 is CASSFSGALTYTQYF. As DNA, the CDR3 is TGCGCCAGCAGCTTCTCCGGGGCGCTCACATATACGCAGTATTTT.

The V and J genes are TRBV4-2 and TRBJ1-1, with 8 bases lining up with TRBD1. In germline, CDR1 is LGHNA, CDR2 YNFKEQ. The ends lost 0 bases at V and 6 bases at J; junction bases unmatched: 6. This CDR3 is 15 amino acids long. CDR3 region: CASSQDTGGSAEAFF. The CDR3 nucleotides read TGTGCCAGCAGCCAAGATACAGGGGGTTCTGCTGAAGCTTTCTTT.

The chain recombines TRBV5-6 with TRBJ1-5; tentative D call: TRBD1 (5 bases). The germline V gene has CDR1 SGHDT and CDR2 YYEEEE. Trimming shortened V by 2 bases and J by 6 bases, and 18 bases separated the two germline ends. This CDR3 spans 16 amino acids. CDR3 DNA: TGTGCCAGCAGCTTCACCGGGACTAAAGAGCGTCAGCCCCAGCATTTT. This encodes CASSFTGTKERQPQHF.

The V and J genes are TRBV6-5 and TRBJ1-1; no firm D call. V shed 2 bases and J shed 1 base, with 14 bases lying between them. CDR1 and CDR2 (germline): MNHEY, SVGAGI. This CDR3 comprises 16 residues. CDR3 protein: CASSYAVARTNTEAFF. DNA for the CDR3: TGTGCCAGCAGTTACGCGGTGGCTAGGACGAACACTGAAGCTTTCTTT.

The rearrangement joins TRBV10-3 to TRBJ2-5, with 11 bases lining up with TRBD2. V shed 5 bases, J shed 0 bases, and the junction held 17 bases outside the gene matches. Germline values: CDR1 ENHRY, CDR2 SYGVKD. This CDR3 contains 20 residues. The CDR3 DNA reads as TGTGCCATCAGTCCAAGTGGCCTAGCGGGAGGACAGGGGTACCAAGAGACCCAGTACTTC. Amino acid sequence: CAISPSGLAGGQGYQETQYF.

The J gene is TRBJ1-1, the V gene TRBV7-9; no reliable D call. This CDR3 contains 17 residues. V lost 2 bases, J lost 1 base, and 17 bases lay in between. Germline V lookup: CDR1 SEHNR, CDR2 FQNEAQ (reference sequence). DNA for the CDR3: TGTGCCAGCAGCTTAACCCCGCTGGGCAGGACGAACACTGAAGCTTTCTTT. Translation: CASSLTPLGRTNTEAFF.

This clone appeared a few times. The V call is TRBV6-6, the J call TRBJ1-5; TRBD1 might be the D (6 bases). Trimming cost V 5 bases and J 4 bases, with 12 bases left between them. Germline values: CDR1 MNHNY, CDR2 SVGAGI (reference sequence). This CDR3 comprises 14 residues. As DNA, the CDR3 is TGTGCCAGCAGTGGAGGGGGAGATAATCAGCCCCAGCATTTT. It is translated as CASSGGGDNQPQHF.

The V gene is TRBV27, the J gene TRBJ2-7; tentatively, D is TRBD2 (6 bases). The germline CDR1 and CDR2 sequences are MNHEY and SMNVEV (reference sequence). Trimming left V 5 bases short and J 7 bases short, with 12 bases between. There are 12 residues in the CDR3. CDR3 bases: TGTGCCAGCAGTCCCGACGGGGGTGAGCAGTACTTC. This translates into CASSPDGGEQYF.

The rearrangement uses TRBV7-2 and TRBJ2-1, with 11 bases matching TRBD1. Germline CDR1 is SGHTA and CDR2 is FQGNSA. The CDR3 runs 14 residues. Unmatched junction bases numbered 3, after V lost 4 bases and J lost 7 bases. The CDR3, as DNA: TGTGCCAGCAGCTGGGACAGGGGGATGAATGAGCAGTTCTTC. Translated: CASSWDRGMNEQFF.

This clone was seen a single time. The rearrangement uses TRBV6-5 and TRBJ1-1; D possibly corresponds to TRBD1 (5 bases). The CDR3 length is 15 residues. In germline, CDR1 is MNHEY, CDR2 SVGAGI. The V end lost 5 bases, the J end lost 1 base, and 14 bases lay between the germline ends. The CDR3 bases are TGTGCCAGCAGTACCCAACAGGATCCGAACACTGAAGCTTTCTTT. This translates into CASSTQQDPNTEAFF.

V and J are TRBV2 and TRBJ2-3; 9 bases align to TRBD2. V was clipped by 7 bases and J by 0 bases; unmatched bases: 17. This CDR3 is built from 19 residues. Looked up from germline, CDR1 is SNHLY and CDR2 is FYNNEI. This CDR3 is CASMRDSGSTNPSTDTQYF. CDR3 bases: TGTGCCAGCATGAGGGATAGCGGGAGTACCAACCCTAGCACAGATACGCAGTATTTT. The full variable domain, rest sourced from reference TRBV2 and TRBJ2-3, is EPEVTQTPSHQVTQMGQEVILRCVPISNHLYFYWYRQILGQKVEFLVSFYNNEISEKSEIFDDQFSVERPDGSNFTLKIRSTKLEDSAMYFCASMRDSGSTNPSTDTQYFGPGTRLTVL.

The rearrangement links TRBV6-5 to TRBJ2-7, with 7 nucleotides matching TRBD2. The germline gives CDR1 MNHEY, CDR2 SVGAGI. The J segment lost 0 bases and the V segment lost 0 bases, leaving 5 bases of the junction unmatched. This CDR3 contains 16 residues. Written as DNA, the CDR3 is TGTGCCAGCAGTTACTCGCGGACTAGTGTCTCCTACGAGCAGTACTTC. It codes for CASSYSRTSVSYEQYF.

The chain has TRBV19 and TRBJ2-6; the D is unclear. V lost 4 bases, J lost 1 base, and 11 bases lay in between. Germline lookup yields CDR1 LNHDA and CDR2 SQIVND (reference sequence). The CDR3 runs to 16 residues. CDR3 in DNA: TGTGCCAGTAGTAACAGAAGACGATCTGGGGCCAACGTCCTGACTTTC. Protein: CASSNRRRSGANVLTF.

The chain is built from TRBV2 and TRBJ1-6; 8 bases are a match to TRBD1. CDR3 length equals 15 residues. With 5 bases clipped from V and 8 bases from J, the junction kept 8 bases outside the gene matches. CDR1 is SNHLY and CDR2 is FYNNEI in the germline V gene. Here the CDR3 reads CASSLDRAYDSPLHF. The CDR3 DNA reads TGTGCCAGCAGTTTGGACAGGGCTTATGATTCACCCCTCCACTTT.

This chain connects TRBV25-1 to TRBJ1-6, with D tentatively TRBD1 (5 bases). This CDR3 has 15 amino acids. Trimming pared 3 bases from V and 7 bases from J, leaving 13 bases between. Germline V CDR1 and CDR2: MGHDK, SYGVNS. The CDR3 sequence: CASSDLGRDNSPLHF. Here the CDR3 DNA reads TGTGCCAGCAGTGACCTCGGGAGGGACAATTCACCCCTCCACTTT.

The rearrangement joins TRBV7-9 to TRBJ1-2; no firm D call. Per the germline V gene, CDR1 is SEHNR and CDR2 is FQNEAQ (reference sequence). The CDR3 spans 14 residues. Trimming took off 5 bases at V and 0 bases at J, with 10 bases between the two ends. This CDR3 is CASSLGLSNYGYTF. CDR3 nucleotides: TGTGCCAGCAGCCTGGGCCTGTCTAACTATGGCTACACCTTC.

CDR3 in amino acids: CASSLSPRTGGEKLFF. The CDR3 region has the DNA TGTGCCAGCAGCTTAAGCCCCCGGACAGGGGGGGAAAAACTGTTTTTT. J is TRBJ1-4 and V is TRBV7-6, with 10 bases lining up with TRBD1. Germline loops: CDR1 SGHVS, CDR2 FNYEAQ. This CDR3 region has 16 residues. Unmatched junction bases numbered 8, after V lost 2 bases and J lost 8 bases.

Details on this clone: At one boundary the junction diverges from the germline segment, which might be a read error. The CDR3 DNA sequence: TGTGCTAGCAGCTTACGCCAGAACACCGGGGAGCTGTTTTTT. Its protein is CASSLRQNTGELFF. The chain joins TRBV7-7 to TRBJ2-2; D remains unclear. Germline loops: CDR1 SSHAT, CDR2 FNYEAQ (reference sequence). The CDR3 totals 14 residues.

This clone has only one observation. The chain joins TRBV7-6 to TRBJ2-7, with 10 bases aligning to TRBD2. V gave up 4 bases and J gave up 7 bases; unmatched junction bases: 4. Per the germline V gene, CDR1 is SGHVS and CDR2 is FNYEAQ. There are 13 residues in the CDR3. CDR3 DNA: TGTGCCAGCAGCTACGGACTAGCGGCAGAGCAGTACTTC. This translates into CASSYGLAAEQYF. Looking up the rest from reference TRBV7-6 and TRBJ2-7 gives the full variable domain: GAGVSQSPRYKVTKRGQDVALRCDPISGHVSLYWYRQALGQGPEFLTYFNYEAQQDKSGLPNDRFSAERPEGSISTLTIQRTEQRDSAMYRCASSYGLAAEQYFGPGTRLTVT.

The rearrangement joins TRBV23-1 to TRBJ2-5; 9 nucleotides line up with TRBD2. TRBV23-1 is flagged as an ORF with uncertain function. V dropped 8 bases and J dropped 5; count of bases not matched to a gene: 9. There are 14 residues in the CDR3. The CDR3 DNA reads TGCGCCAGCCGCCTCCGCGGGGGGGCGGAGACCCAGTACTTC. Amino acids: CASRLRGGAETQYF.

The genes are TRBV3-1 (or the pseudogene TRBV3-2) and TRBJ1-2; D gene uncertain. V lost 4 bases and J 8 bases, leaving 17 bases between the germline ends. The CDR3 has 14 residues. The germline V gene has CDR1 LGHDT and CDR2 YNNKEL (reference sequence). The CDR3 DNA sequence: TGTGCCAGCAGCCTTTGGATTCGGCTCGGAGGCTACACCTTC. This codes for CASSLWIRLGGYTF.

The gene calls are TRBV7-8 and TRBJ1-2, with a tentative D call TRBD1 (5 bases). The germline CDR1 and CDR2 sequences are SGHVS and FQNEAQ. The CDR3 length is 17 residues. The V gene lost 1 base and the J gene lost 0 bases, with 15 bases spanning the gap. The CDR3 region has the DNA TGTGCCAGCAGCTTAGGGATTACAGGTTTAACTAACTATGGCTACACCTTC. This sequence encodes CASSLGITGLTNYGYTF.

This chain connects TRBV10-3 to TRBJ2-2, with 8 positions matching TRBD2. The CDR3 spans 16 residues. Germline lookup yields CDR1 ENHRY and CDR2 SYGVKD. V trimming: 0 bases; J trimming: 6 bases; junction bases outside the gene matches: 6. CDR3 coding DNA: TGTGCCATCAGTGAGTCCCTGGGCGGGGGGCCCGGGGAGCTGTTTTTT. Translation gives CAISESLGGGPGELFF.

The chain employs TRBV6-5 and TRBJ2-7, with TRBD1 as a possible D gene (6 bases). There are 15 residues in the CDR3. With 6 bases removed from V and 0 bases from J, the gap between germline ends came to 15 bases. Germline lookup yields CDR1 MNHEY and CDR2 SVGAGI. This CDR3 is CASSRRQDPSYEQYF. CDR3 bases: TGTGCCAGCAGCCGACGACAGGATCCCTCCTACGAGCAGTACTTC.